This T cell receptor (beta chain) appears in the sequencing data of a study of graft-versus-host responses after intestinal transplantation. For the study at large: Each transplant was multivisceral, liver-intestinal, or isolated intestinal. All recipients got anti-thymocyte globulin induction, then tacrolimus and steroids for about three years. Notes on the study in general: Early post-transplant HvG declines showed an association with peak circulating GvH clone levels. Marrow from the recipient contained GvH clones, some of which had appeared first in ileum or blood.

This CDR3 comprises 15 residues. The germline V gene encodes CDR1 SNHLY and CDR2 FYNNEI. Trimming took 6 bases from V and 0 from J, leaving 15 bases between them. As regards this clone: Its target is unknown.

TCRdb's table, derived via immunoSEQ multiplex PCR, lists solely in-frame clones and lacks some. The table shows about 97,000 clones, with about 93% occurring only once. This specimen was PBMCs, taken around 450 days after intestinal transplant. The chain is built from TRBV2 and TRBJ2-7; perhaps TRBD1 as D (6 bases). This sequence was found in a human patient who received an intestinal transplant, so some T cells may come from the graft donor. CDR3 nucleotides: TGTGCCAGCAGCGATCTTTGGGACACCTCCTACGAGCAGTACTTC. Translating it yields CASSDLWDTSYEQYF.